Listed here are 22 T cell receptor beta chains from one sample, sequenced in a study of Ad26.COV2.S vaccination and SARS-CoV-2 variants. This sample's treatment: 19 received Ad26.COV2.S at low or high dose, single or two shots; roughly 5 received placebo; per-sample allocation not given. Collection of the samples took place on day 63 after the first injection of vaccine or placebo. Some clones are missing from TCRdb's copy, which holds only in-frame ones; the method was immunoSEQ multiplex PCR. The sample includes 500,000 or so clones, around nine tenths of them seen just once. The sequences come from peripheral blood, collected in a trial of Ad26.COV2.S vaccine versus placebo. The source of these receptors is a person between 18 and 65 years old who received the Ad26.COV2.S COVID-19 vaccine or a placebo.

V and J are TRBV27 and TRBJ1-2; TRBD1 matches at 9 bases. The ends lost 7 bases at V and 8 bases at J; junction bases unmatched: 11. The germline gives CDR1 MNHEY, CDR2 SMNVEV (reference sequence). The CDR3 has 14 amino acids. The DNA of the CDR3 is TGTGCCAGCATCCGCGGGGACAGGGTCGGAGGCTACACCTTC. Its protein is CASIRGDRVGGYTF.

This chain connects TRBV29-1 to TRBJ1-4; the D is unclear. This CDR3 has 13 residues. Per the germline V gene, CDR1 is SQVTM and CDR2 is ANQGSEA. With 7 bases removed from V and 8 bases from J, the gap between germline ends came to 17 bases. The CDR3, as DNA: TGCAGCGGGGCGAGGGCGGAAGGGGAAAAACTGTTTTTT. Its protein is CSGARAEGEKLFF.

This clone was counted once. J is TRBJ2-3 and V is TRBV7-2; D unclear. V was pared by 5 bases and J by 4 bases, with 13 bases between. This CDR3 comprises 14 residues. The germline gives CDR1 SGHTA, CDR2 FQGNSA. The CDR3 is CASSPRAWADTQYF. The CDR3 nucleotides are TGTGCCAGCAGCCCCCGGGCTTGGGCAGATACGCAGTATTTT.

The chain links TRBV11-1 to TRBJ1-1; tentatively, D is TRBD1 (5 bases). The CDR3 consists of 13 residues. Germline-derived CDR1 and CDR2 are SGHAT and FQDESV (reference sequence). The V end lost 8 bases, the J end lost 5 bases, and 15 bases lay between the germline ends. CDR3 DNA sequence: TGTGCCAGCCAGGCCAGGGACGGGACTGAAGCTTTCTTT. Encoded protein: CASQARDGTEAFF.

The chain is built from TRBV5-4 and TRBJ2-2; unclear D gene. The germline V gene has CDR1 SGHNT and CDR2 YYREEE (reference sequence). This CDR3 is built from 15 residues. Between the trimmed V and J ends, which lost 3 bases and 4 bases, there was a span of 13 bases. CDR3 loop: CASSSQVWGTGELFF. The CDR3 nucleotides are TGTGCCAGCAGCTCCCAGGTGTGGGGCACCGGGGAGCTGTTTTTT.

This clone has a handful of counts. This chain connects TRBV19 to TRBJ1-2; possibly TRBD1 for D (5 bases). The ends were cut back, 6 bases at V and 5 bases at J, with 7 bases in the middle. CDR3 length: 11 amino acids. CDR1 LNHDA and CDR2 SQIVND come from the germline V gene (reference sequence). The CDR3 loop is CASRGEYGYTF. DNA for the CDR3: TGTGCCAGTAGAGGGGAATATGGCTACACCTTC.

V gene TRBV6-1 combines with J gene TRBJ2-1, with no clear D. Per the germline V gene, CDR1 is MNHNS and CDR2 is SASEGT. V gave up 2 bases and J gave up 9 bases, with 14 bases separating them. The CDR3 covers 14 residues. The DNA of the CDR3 is TGTGCCAGCAGTGAAAGGTCCCGTTGGGCTGAGCAGTTCTTC. Translated, it gives CASSERSRWAEQFF.

CDR3 in amino acids: CASSLGDRGMGQPQHF. The CDR3 DNA follows: TGTGCCAGCAGTTTGGGGGACAGGGGAATGGGGCAGCCCCAGCATTTT. V is TRBV28 and J is TRBJ1-5; the match to TRBD1 covers 10 bases. This CDR3 contains 16 residues. CDR1 and CDR2 from the germline V gene are MDHEN and SYDVKM. V shed 3 bases and J 7 bases; nucleotides not matched to a gene: 9. Full variable domain (remainder filled in from reference TRBV28 and TRBJ1-5): DVKVTQSSRYLVKRTGEKVFLECVQDMDHENMFWYRQDPGLGLRLIYFSYDVKMKEKGDIPEGYSVSREKKERFSLILESASTNQTSMYLCASSLGDRGMGQPQHFGDGTRLSIL.

V and J are TRBV6-2 or TRBV6-3 and TRBJ2-7; no clear D. The CDR3 length is 18 residues. With 4 bases removed from V and 2 bases from J, the gap between germline ends came to 24 bases. CDR1 MNHEY and CDR2 SVGEGT come from the germline V gene. DNA of the CDR3: TGTGCCAGCAGTTCCGTTAAACCGAAGACTCAAACCGCCTACGAGCAGTACTTC. Protein product: CASSSVKPKTQTAYEQYF.

In its sample, this clone was seen once. The chain joins TRBV5-5 to TRBJ2-7; possible D gene TRBD1, 6 bases. Deletions cut 3 bases from V and 7 bases from J, with 17 bases between. Germline V CDR1 and CDR2: SGHKS, YYEKEE (reference sequence). The CDR3 has 14 residues. The CDR3 protein is CASSSLQGRMEQYF. The CDR3 DNA follows: TGTGCCAGCAGCTCCCTACAGGGCCGGATGGAGCAGTACTTC.

The chain carries TRBV28 and TRBJ2-7, with D tentatively TRBD1 or TRBD2 (6 bases each). The CDR3 runs to 15 residues. Trimming stripped 1 base from V and 4 bases from J, with 14 bases between. The germline V gene has CDR1 MDHEN and CDR2 SYDVKM. The CDR3 is CASSLYGGLRYEQYF. The CDR3 DNA is TGTGCCAGCAGTTTATATGGGGGGCTGAGGTACGAGCAGTACTTC.

This chain joins TRBV15 and TRBJ2-7, with no clear D. V was clipped by 5 bases and J by 4 bases, with 15 bases between them. CDR1 and CDR2 (germline): LNHNV, YYDKDF (reference sequence). The CDR3 contains 14 residues. The CDR3 nucleotides read TGTGCCACCAGCCTCGCGAAACCAGATTACGAGCAGTACTTC. Encoded protein: CATSLAKPDYEQYF.

The chain employs TRBV19 and TRBJ2-1, with 9 nucleotides matching TRBD2. The CDR3 runs to 18 residues. With 3 bases clipped from V and 0 bases from J, the junction kept 9 bases outside the gene matches. CDR1 and CDR2 (germline): LNHDA, SQIVND (reference sequence). CDR3 bases: TGTGCCAGTAGTATTTCGGGCCTAGCGGGGAGCTCCTACAATGAGCAGTTCTTC. As protein: CASSISGLAGSSYNEQFF.

The chain is built from TRBV7-2 and TRBJ1-5; D gene unclear. Between the trimmed V and J ends, which lost 1 base and 7 bases, there was a span of 11 bases. Germline loops: CDR1 SGHTA, CDR2 FQGNSA. The length of the CDR3 is 14 residues. CDR3 protein: CASSLVGSGQPQHF. DNA for the CDR3: TGTGCCAGCAGCTTAGTGGGTTCGGGGCAGCCCCAGCATTTT.

The chain's CDR3 is CSASPTLAGGYEQFF. The CDR3 DNA reads as TGCAGTGCTAGTCCCACCCTAGCGGGAGGCTATGAGCAGTTCTTC. The genes are TRBV20-1 and TRBJ2-1, with 11 bases aligning to TRBD2. The ends lost 3 bases at V and 8 bases at J; junction bases unmatched: 9. This CDR3 region has 15 residues. Per germline, CDR1 DFQATT and CDR2 SNEGSKA (reference sequence).

The sample holds one count of this clone. V usage is TRBV5-1 and J usage is TRBJ2-1, with 11 positions matching TRBD1. The length of the CDR3 is 15 residues. Germline V gives CDR1 SGHRS, CDR2 YFSETQ. J was trimmed by 2 bases and V by 5 bases; bases with no gene match: 3. The CDR3 loop reads CASRTDRGPYNEQFF. The CDR3 DNA reads TGCGCCAGCAGGACGGACAGGGGGCCCTACAATGAGCAGTTCTTC. Combining the CDR3 with reference TRBV5-1 and TRBJ2-1 gives the whole variable domain KAGVTQTPRYLIKTRGQQVTLSCSPISGHRSVSWYQQTPGQGLQFLFEYFSETQRNKGNFPGRFSGRQFSNSRSEMNVSTLELGDSALYLCASRTDRGPYNEQFFGPGTRLTVL.

V and J are TRBV5-6 and TRBJ1-1, with TRBD1 matching 8 bases. The germline gives CDR1 SGHDT, CDR2 YYEEEE. This CDR3 spans 14 amino acids. V gave up 4 bases and J gave up 5 bases; unmatched junction bases: 7. The CDR3 is CASSRDRGGTEAFF. CDR3 DNA sequence: TGTGCCAGCAGCCGCGACAGGGGTGGGACTGAAGCTTTCTTT.

The chain recombines TRBV30 with TRBJ2-7; TRBD1 matches 7 bases. CDR3 length: 16 residues. Germline V CDR1 and CDR2: GTSNPN, SVGIG (reference sequence). The J segment lost 2 bases and the V segment lost 4 bases, leaving 14 bases of the junction unmatched. The CDR3 bases are TGTGCCTGGACCCGAACCAGGACAGGAGAGGCCTACGAGCAGTACTTC. It translates to CAWTRTRTGEAYEQYF.

This clone appeared a single time. The chain uses TRBV15 and TRBJ1-5; 11 nucleotides line up with TRBD1. With 5 bases clipped from V and 0 bases from J, the junction kept 6 bases outside the gene matches. This CDR3 spans 17 amino acids. The germline CDR1 and CDR2 sequences are LNHNV and YYDKDF (reference sequence). In DNA, the CDR3 is TGTGCCACCAGCGTAGGACAGGGGGCAAATAGCAATCAGCCCCAGCATTTT. Encoded protein: CATSVGQGANSNQPQHF. The full variable domain, completed using reference TRBV15 and TRBJ1-5, is DAMVIQNPRYQVTQFGKPVTLSCSQTLNHNVMYWYQQKSSQAPKLLFHYYDKDFNNEADTPDNFQSRRPNTSFCFLDIRSPGLGDTAMYLCATSVGQGANSNQPQHFGDGTRLSIL.

The gene calls are TRBV11-2 and TRBJ2-5; perhaps TRBD1 as D (5 bases). Germline CDR1 reads SGHAT; CDR2 reads FQNNGV. Trimming cost V 5 bases and J 4 bases, with 14 bases left between them. The length of the CDR3 is 14 residues. CDR3 sequence reads: CASSPQGNGETQYF. As DNA, the CDR3 is TGTGCCAGCAGCCCCCAGGGAAACGGAGAGACCCAGTACTTC.

The chain recombines TRBV6-5 with TRBJ1-1; TRBD1 agrees at 8 bases. CDR3 length: 12 residues. Germline-derived CDR1 and CDR2 are MNHEY and SVGAGI. Trimming at V came to 6 bases and at J to 7 bases, leaving 4 bases not matched to a gene. CDR3 bases: TGTGCCAGCAGGGATGGACAGGGTGAAGCTTTCTTT. Translating gives CASRDGQGEAFF.

As regards this clone: Other DNA variants within this sample encode the same CDR3. The chain links TRBV15 to TRBJ2-7, with D perhaps matching TRBD1 or TRBD2 (5 bases each). The CDR3 spans 14 residues. V dropped 0 bases and J dropped 2 bases, with 8 bases sitting between them. CDR1 and CDR2 from the germline V gene are LNHNV and YYDKDF (reference sequence). In DNA, the CDR3 is TGTGCCACCAGCAGAGATCGGGGACCCTACGAGCAGTACTTC. It is translated as CATSRDRGPYEQYF.